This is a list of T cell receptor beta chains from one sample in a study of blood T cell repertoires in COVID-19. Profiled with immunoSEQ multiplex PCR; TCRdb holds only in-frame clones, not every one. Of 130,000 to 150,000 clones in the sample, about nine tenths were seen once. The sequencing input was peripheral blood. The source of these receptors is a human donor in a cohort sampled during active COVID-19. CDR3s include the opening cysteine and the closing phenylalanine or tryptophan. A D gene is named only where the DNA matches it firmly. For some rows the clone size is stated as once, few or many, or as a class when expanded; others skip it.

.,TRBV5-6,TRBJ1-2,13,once,CASSLSGTYGYTF,TGTGCCAGCAGCTTATCAGGGACATATGGCTACACCTTC
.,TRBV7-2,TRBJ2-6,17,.,CASSYPPRASGANVLTF,TGTGCCAGCAGCTACCCCCCCAGGGCCTCTGGGGCCAACGTCCTGACTTTC
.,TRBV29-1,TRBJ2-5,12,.,CSVEDPRETQYF,TGCAGCGTTGAAGATCCCAGGGAGACCCAGTACTTC
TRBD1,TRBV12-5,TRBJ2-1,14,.,CASGTGQGSYEQFF,TGTGCTAGTGGTACAGGACAGGGTAGTTATGAGCAGTTCTTC
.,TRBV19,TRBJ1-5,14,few,CASSIISSNQPQHF,TGTGCCAGTAGTATAATCAGTTCCAATCAGCCCCAGCATTTT
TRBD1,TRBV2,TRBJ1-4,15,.,CASRGMDREAKKLFF,TGTGCCAGCAGGGGAATGGACAGGGAGGCTAAAAAACTGTTTTTT
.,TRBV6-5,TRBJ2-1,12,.,CATAGKYNEQFF,TGTGCCACCGCGGGGAAGTACAATGAGCAGTTCTTC
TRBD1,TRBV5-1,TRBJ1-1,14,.,CASSFGQGGAEAFF,TGCGCCAGCAGCTTTGGACAGGGCGGCGCTGAAGCTTTCTTT
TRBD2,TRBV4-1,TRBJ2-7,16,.,CASSQGLAVQAGEQYF,TGCGCCAGCAGCCAAGGACTAGCGGTCCAAGCTGGCGAGCAGTACTTC
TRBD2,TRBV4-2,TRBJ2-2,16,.,CASSPPSGSGGGELFF,TGTGCCAGCAGCCCACCTAGCGGGAGTGGCGGCGGGGAGCTGTTTTTT
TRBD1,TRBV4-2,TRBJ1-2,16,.,CASSQGDRDLSSGYTF,TGTGCCAGCAGCCAAGGGGACAGGGACCTATCCTCTGGCTACACCTTC
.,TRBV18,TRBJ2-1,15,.,CASSPVRGGNNEQFF,TGTGCCAGCTCACCAGTGCGGGGCGGTAACAATGAGCAGTTCTTC
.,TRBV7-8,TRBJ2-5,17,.,CASSRHRDKGYQETQYF,TGTGCCAGCAGCCGGCACCGGGACAAAGGGTACCAAGAGACCCAGTACTTC
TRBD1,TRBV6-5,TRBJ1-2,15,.,CASRNRDREVEGYTF,TGTGCCAGCAGAAATCGGGACAGGGAGGTTGAAGGCTACACCTTC
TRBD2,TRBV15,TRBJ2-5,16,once,CATSRPLAGDLETQYF,TGTGCCACCAGCCGCCCCCTAGCGGGAGACCTAGAGACCCAGTACTTC
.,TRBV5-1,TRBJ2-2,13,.,CASSFAGPGELFF,TGCGCCAGCAGCTTTGCGGGCCCCGGGGAGCTGTTTTTT